This T cell receptor beta chain was captured by sequencing in a study of blood T cell repertoires in COVID-19. Study-wide background: The United States, Italy and Spain provided the acute and convalescent COVID-19 samples. PBMCs, B-cell-depleted T cells, or T cells were the source of the cDNA or gDNA that made up the material.

Methods used by the authors: Counts of nucleated cells, estimated from reference gene primer amplification, were obtained. Profiled with immunoSEQ multiplex PCR; TCRdb holds only in-frame clones, not every one. Clonal size and the V and J genes are those of that table, whereas D and trimming came from the DNA. The sample records approximately 110,000 clones, just over 70% being singletons. The length of the CDR3 is 12 residues. Trimming removed 2 bases from V and 8 bases from J, with 9 bases in between. Germline V CDR1 and CDR2: SGHAT, FQNNGV. Material for sequencing was peripheral blood. V usage is TRBV11-2 and J usage is TRBJ1-2; D ambiguous. This clonotype was obtained from a human donor with acute or convalescent COVID-19. The donor label of this sample is uncertain. DNA of the CDR3: TGTGCCAGCAGCTTAATCTCAGGCGGCTACACCTTC. This sequence encodes CASSLISGGYTF.